The next 26 T cell receptor beta chains were all read from a single sample in a study of T cell responses to AZD1222 COVID-19 vaccine. This table comes from immunoSEQ multiplex PCR, and its TCRdb copy is limited to in-frame clones, with some not included. Of about 130,000 clones in the sample, more than 80% were seen once. The sample consisted of peripheral blood, taken 28 days after the second AZD1222 dose. These receptors were collected from an adult who received the AZD1222 COVID-19 vaccine.

This rearrangement joins TRBV5-1 to TRBJ2-3; 7 nucleotides align to TRBD1. Germline values: CDR1 SGHRS, CDR2 YFSETQ. The CDR3 sequence is 14 residues long. J was trimmed by 5 bases and V by 4 bases; bases with no gene match: 7. CDR3 DNA sequence: TGCGCCAGCAGCCCCGGGACAGATGGAGATACGCAGTATTTT. Amino acid sequence: CASSPGTDGDTQYF.

This chain's CDR3 is CASSFDRAYGYTF. The CDR3 DNA reads as TGTGCCAGCAGCTTTGATAGGGCATATGGCTACACCTTC. J is TRBJ1-2 and V is TRBV5-4; D is uncertain. The CDR3 has 13 amino acids. Trimming took 2 bases from V and 5 from J, leaving 10 bases between them. Germline V gives CDR1 SGHNT, CDR2 YYREEE (reference sequence).

The chain couples TRBV6-5 to TRBJ2-7; the D gene is possibly TRBD2 (7 bases). Germline values: CDR1 MNHEY, CDR2 SVGAGI. Deletions cut 11 bases from V and 5 bases from J, with 19 bases between. This CDR3 spans 13 amino acids. This CDR3 is CAAAGANGDEQYF. The DNA for the CDR3 is TGTGCCGCGGCGGGGGCAAACGGGGACGAGCAGTACTTC.

This chain links TRBV6-6 with TRBJ1-4; a weak D match, TRBD1 (5 bases). V was shortened by 7 bases and J by 4 bases, with 7 bases between the two germline ends. Germline values: CDR1 MNHNY, CDR2 SVGAGI (reference sequence). The CDR3 spans 12 residues. For the CDR3, the DNA is TGTGCCAGCATGACAGATAATGAAAAACTGTTTTTT. This translates into CASMTDNEKLFF.

The rearrangement uses TRBV5-1 and TRBJ2-1; D is undetermined. CDR1 is SGHRS, CDR2 YFSETQ, per germline. V was trimmed by 3 bases and J by 10 bases, leaving 14 bases between them. This CDR3 is 13 amino acids long. The CDR3 DNA is TGCGCCAGCAGCTACTCCCCAACACCCGAGCAGTTCTTC. Its protein is CASSYSPTPEQFF.

V is TRBV4-1 and J is TRBJ1-1; no firm D call. V was shortened by 1 base and J by 3 bases, with 15 bases between the two germline ends. CDR1 MGHRA and CDR2 YSYEKL come from the germline V gene. The CDR3 extends over 16 amino acids. Here the CDR3 DNA reads TGCGCCAGCAGCCAAGGGCCCCTAGGGAGGGACACTGAAGCTTTCTTT. Translation: CASSQGPLGRDTEAFF.

The V gene is TRBV21-1, the J gene TRBJ1-3. TRBV21-1 counts as a pseudogene. The CDR3 totals 15 residues. CDR3 protein: CASSKVGQPGNTIYF. The CDR3 bases are TGTGCCAGCAGCAAAGTCGGGCAACCTGGAAACACCATATATTTT.

The rearrangement uses TRBV6-5 and TRBJ2-1, with 9 positions matching TRBD1. Germline lookup yields CDR1 MNHEY and CDR2 SVGAGI. The CDR3 sequence is 14 residues long. With 6 bases clipped from V and 10 bases from J, the junction kept 10 bases outside the gene matches. The CDR3 DNA sequence: TGTGCCAGCAGCTACGGACAGGGGCTAAACGAGCAGTTCTTC. Protein product: CASSYGQGLNEQFF.

CDR3 loop: CASSPDRGQETQYF. The CDR3, as DNA: TGTGCCAGCAGCCCAGACAGGGGCCAAGAGACCCAGTACTTC. The chain recombines TRBV3-1 (or the pseudogene TRBV3-2) with TRBJ2-5; 8 nucleotides align to TRBD1. The CDR3 consists of 14 residues. The V gene's germline CDR1 is LGHDT and CDR2 YNNKEL (reference sequence). Trimming took 4 bases from V and 1 from J; bases not matched to a gene: 2.

This chain joins TRBV5-4 and TRBJ1-6; D gene ambiguous. Trimming shortened V by 1 base and J by 7 bases, and 6 bases separated the two germline ends. The CDR3 extends over 13 amino acids. In germline, CDR1 is SGHNT, CDR2 YYREEE (reference sequence). The CDR3 is CASSLSLNSPLHF. In DNA, the CDR3 is TGTGCCAGCAGCTTGTCCCTCAATTCACCCCTCCACTTT.

The chain uses TRBV29-1 and TRBJ1-3; a possible D gene is TRBD1 (5 bases). Germline V gives CDR1 SQVTM, CDR2 ANQGSEA. The CDR3 is 14 residues long. V lost 1 base to trimming and J lost 4 bases, with 11 bases between them. The CDR3 sequence is CSVEGSGTGNTIYF. CDR3 nucleotide sequence: TGCAGCGTTGAAGGGTCTGGGACCGGAAACACCATATATTTT.

J is TRBJ1-5 and V is TRBV19; D gene uncertain. CDR3 length: 17 amino acids. Trimming pared 2 bases from V and 0 bases from J, leaving 14 bases between. Germline V gene data show CDR1 as LNHDA and CDR2 as SQIVND (reference sequence). The CDR3 reads CASSISVQTVSNQPQHF. The CDR3 nucleotides are TGTGCCAGTAGTATAAGCGTCCAGACCGTTAGCAATCAGCCCCAGCATTTT.

The gene calls are TRBV6-5 and TRBJ1-1; no definite D call. The CDR3 spans 14 residues. V was shortened by 7 bases and J by 6 bases, with 18 bases between the two germline ends. Germline CDR1 and CDR2: MNHEY and SVGAGI. CDR3 region: CASTLGMVGSEAFF. For the CDR3, the DNA is TGTGCCAGCACCCTAGGAATGGTAGGATCTGAAGCTTTCTTT.

This chain connects TRBV14 to TRBJ2-1, with a weak D call TRBD2 (6 bases). Germline V gives CDR1 SGHDN, CDR2 FVKESK. CDR3 size: 13 residues. Trimming took 5 bases from V and 5 from J, leaving 10 bases between them. The CDR3 loop reads CASSSRLDNEQFF. Here the CDR3 DNA reads TGTGCCAGCAGCTCTCGACTAGACAATGAGCAGTTCTTC.

The genes are TRBV2 and TRBJ2-3, with 11 nucleotides matching TRBD2. There are 16 residues in the CDR3. Trimming cost V 6 bases and J 5 bases; bases outside gene matches: 10. CDR1 SNHLY and CDR2 FYNNEI come from the germline V gene. In DNA form, the CDR3 reads TGTGCCAGCAGCCGAGCTCTAGCGGGGGGCCAAGATACGCAGTATTTT. It is translated as CASSRALAGGQDTQYF.

As regards this clone: Different DNA sequences within this sample yield the same CDR3. V usage is TRBV5-4 and J usage is TRBJ2-7; the D gene is possibly TRBD1 (6 bases). The germline CDR1 and CDR2 sequences are SGHNT and YYREEE (reference sequence). The CDR3 runs to 12 residues. The V and J ends lost 4 bases and 4 bases respectively, with 9 bases between them. CDR3 amino acids: CASSLRGYEQYF. The CDR3 DNA reads TGTGCCAGCAGCCTGAGGGGGTACGAGCAGTACTTC.

The chain joins TRBV3-1 (or the pseudogene TRBV3-2) to TRBJ2-1, with 7 bases fitting TRBD2. This CDR3 is 13 amino acids long. V lost 1 base to trimming and J lost 16 bases; unmatched junction nucleotides: 10. The germline CDR1 and CDR2 sequences are LGHDT and YNNKEL (reference sequence). The CDR3 spells CASSQAGLGLDFF. DNA for the CDR3: TGTGCCAGCAGCCAAGCCGGACTAGGATTAGACTTCTTC.

The gene calls are TRBV27 and TRBJ1-2; TRBD1 might be the D (6 bases). There are 14 residues in the CDR3. The V and J ends lost 4 bases and 0 bases respectively, with 9 bases between them. Germline V lookup: CDR1 MNHEY, CDR2 SMNVEV (reference sequence). CDR3 nucleotide sequence: TGTGCCAGCAGTTGGACAGCCTCTAACTATGGCTACACCTTC. Its protein is CASSWTASNYGYTF.

V gene TRBV18 combines with J gene TRBJ2-5; D is ambiguous. Germline CDR1 and CDR2: KGHSH and LQKENI. The CDR3 totals 14 residues. V gave up 2 bases and J gave up 3 bases, with 10 bases separating them. The CDR3 coding sequence is TGTGCCAGCTCACCAACTGGTGGGGAAGAGACCCAGTACTTC. It translates to CASSPTGGEETQYF.

J is TRBJ1-5 and V is TRBV5-6, with TRBD1 identical over 8 bases. V was pared by 3 bases and J by 6 bases, with 5 bases of the junction left unmatched. The germline V gene encodes CDR1 SGHDT and CDR2 YYEEEE. The CDR3 runs to 14 residues. The CDR3 is CASSSGQETQPQHF. The CDR3, as DNA: TGTGCCAGCAGCTCGGGACAGGAGACTCAGCCCCAGCATTTT. The full variable domain, with the rest looked up from reference TRBV5-6 and TRBJ1-5, is DAGVTQSPTHLIKTRGQQVTLRCSPKSGHDTVSWYQQALGQGPQFIFQYYEEEERQRGNFPDRFSGHQFPNYSSELNVNALLLGDSALYLCASSSGQETQPQHFGDGTRLSIL.

This clone was counted once. The chain couples TRBV6-1 to TRBJ2-7; D perhaps matches TRBD1 (6 bases). This CDR3 has 14 residues. The germline gives CDR1 MNHNS, CDR2 SASEGT. Trimming removed 5 bases at V and 1 base at J, with 12 bases between. CDR3 nucleotide sequence: TGTGCCAGCAGTAACCCCACAGGGTCCTACGAGCAGTACTTC. Translation: CASSNPTGSYEQYF.

The rearrangement joins TRBV11-2 to TRBJ2-2; the D call may be TRBD1 or TRBD2 (5 bases each). V lost 2 bases, J lost 4 bases, and 14 bases lay in between. Germline-derived CDR1 and CDR2 are SGHAT and FQNNGV. This CDR3 spans 16 amino acids. CDR3 in amino acids: CASSLLSGGPTGELFF. As DNA, the CDR3 is TGTGCCAGCAGCTTATTGTCTGGGGGACCCACCGGGGAGCTGTTTTTT.

V is TRBV5-1 and J is TRBJ1-2; TRBD1 matches 7 bases. The V segment lost 4 bases and the J segment 11 bases; nucleotides outside the gene matches: 11. From germline, CDR1 is SGHRS and CDR2 YFSETQ. The CDR3 has 13 amino acids. The chain's CDR3 is CASSPGQTNWYTF. CDR3 nucleotides: TGCGCCAGCAGCCCGGGACAGACTAATTGGTACACCTTC.

The chain employs TRBV30 and TRBJ1-5; D is perhaps TRBD1 (5 bases). Germline values: CDR1 GTSNPN, CDR2 SVGIG (reference sequence). Trimming shortened V by 1 base and J by 0 bases, and 10 bases separated the two germline ends. The CDR3 is made up of 15 amino acids. Written as DNA, the CDR3 is TGTGCCTGGAGTGGAGGGGAGCATAGCAATCAGCCCCAGCATTTT. As protein: CAWSGGEHSNQPQHF.

This chain connects TRBV12-3 or TRBV12-4 to TRBJ1-6, with D unresolved. V lost 7 bases and J 14 bases, leaving 12 bases between the germline ends. This CDR3 spans 11 amino acids. The CDR3 DNA sequence: TGTGCCAGCACGGCGGAGGGAACCCTCCACTTT. Translated, it gives CASTAEGTLHF.

This sequence joins TRBV18 and TRBJ2-1; D may correspond to TRBD1 or TRBD2 (5 bases each). Trimming removed 5 bases at V and 12 bases at J, with 17 bases between. The CDR3 runs 13 residues. Germline CDR1 and CDR2: KGHSH and LQKENI. Here the CDR3 DNA reads TGTGCCAGCTCATCTCTGGGACCACAAAGGCAGTTCTTC. Translating gives CASSSLGPQRQFF.